What follows are 2 T cell receptor beta chains derived from one specimen sequenced in a study of cytotoxic CD8 clonotypes in ibrutinib-treated CLL. Here immunoSEQ multiplex PCR was the method, and the copy in TCRdb shows in-frame clones only, minus some. The top ten hold 5.9% of the sample, which has around 200,000 clones, 70% to 75% seen once. Sequencing used PBMCs, obtained after 12 months of ibrutinib treatment. The receptors were gathered from a human donor with chronic lymphocytic leukemia.

The chain recombines TRBV9 with TRBJ1-1; D uncertain. The CDR3 totals 13 residues. Germline V gives CDR1 SGDLS, CDR2 YYNGEE. Trimming cost V 2 bases and J 1 base, with 6 bases left between them. CDR3 nucleotides: TGTGCCAGCAGCGTTGGGAAGAACACTGAAGCTTTCTTT. Protein sequence: CASSVGKNTEAFF.

The chain joins TRBV5-1 to TRBJ2-3; D ambiguous. The CDR3 is 14 residues long. V dropped 2 bases and J dropped 0 bases, with 7 bases sitting between them. Germline CDR1 and CDR2: SGHRS and YFSETQ. Here the CDR3 DNA reads TGCGCCAGCAGCTTCTCGTTCAGCACAGATACGCAGTATTTT. Amino acid sequence: CASSFSFSTDTQYF.